This passage covers 12 T cell receptor beta chains from one sample sequenced in a study of graft-versus-host responses after intestinal transplantation. The protocol was immunoSEQ multiplex PCR, while the TCRdb copy is restricted to in-frame clones and leaves out a portion. The repertoire holds about 98,000 clones, with more than 70% as singletons. This sample comprised PBMCs, obtained 255 days after intestinal transplant. These receptors originate from a human patient who received an intestinal transplant, so some T cells may come from the graft donor.

With regard to this clone: Mismatch with germline at one junction end may stem from a read error. The J gene is TRBJ1-1, the V gene TRBV28; the D is unclear. CDR3 length: 11 residues. CDR1 is MDHEN, CDR2 SYDVKM, per germline. The CDR3 DNA reads as TGTGCCAGCAGTAGAAACAGTGAAGCTTTCTTT. Protein product: CASSRNSEAFF.

This clone is a singleton in its sample. This chain links TRBV2 with TRBJ1-4; 12 bases fit TRBD1. Germline V gene data show CDR1 as SNHLY and CDR2 as FYNNEI. The CDR3 is 16 amino acids. With 5 bases clipped from V and 2 bases from J, the junction kept 3 bases outside the gene matches. The CDR3 loop is CASSPGQGATNEKLFF. The CDR3 DNA reads TGTGCCAGCAGTCCGGGACAGGGGGCCACTAATGAAAAACTGTTTTTT.

The chain employs TRBV27 and TRBJ2-1, with D tentatively TRBD1 (5 bases). Trimming took off 6 bases at V and 0 bases at J, with 9 bases between the two ends. The CDR3 contains 14 residues. Looked up from germline, CDR1 is MNHEY and CDR2 is SMNVEV (reference sequence). CDR3 nucleotide sequence: TGTGCCAGCAGGGACAAGAGCTCCTACAATGAGCAGTTCTTC. Its translation: CASRDKSSYNEQFF.

Turning to this clone: Because the CDR3's place on the DNA is in doubt, the DNA is left out and the CDR3 is given as listed by TCRdb. The J gene is TRBJ1-1, the V gene TRBV21-1. TRBV21-1 is tagged as a pseudogene. The CDR3 has 16 amino acids, counting both end residues. The CDR3 loop is CASSPRRVGPGTEAFF.

For the CDR3, the DNA is TGTGCCATCAGTGAGTCAGGGACAGGGGGAGACTATGGCTACACCTTC. It specifies CAISESGTGGDYGYTF. V usage is TRBV10-3 and J usage is TRBJ1-2; 11 bases are shared with TRBD1. This CDR3 contains 16 residues. Trimming removed 0 bases from V and 3 bases from J; junction bases left unmatched: 3. The germline CDR1 and CDR2 sequences are ENHRY and SYGVKD.

This clone has a handful of counts. V is TRBV29-1 and J is TRBJ2-7, with a tentative D call TRBD2 (5 bases). The CDR3 sequence is 10 residues long. In germline, CDR1 is SQVTM, CDR2 ANQGSEA. CDR3 nucleotide sequence: TGCGCCGCCGGGGACTACGAGCAGTACTTC. Residues: CAAGDYEQYF.

This chain connects TRBV11-3 to TRBJ2-1; the D is unclear. The ends were cut back, 0 bases at V and 5 bases at J, with 8 bases in the middle. Germline V gives CDR1 SGHNT, CDR2 YENEEA. This CDR3 has 14 amino acids. The CDR3 DNA sequence: TGTGCCAGCAGCTTAGATAGGCCCAACAATGAGCAGTTCTTC. It specifies CASSLDRPNNEQFF.

The V gene is TRBV28, the J gene TRBJ2-7; 7 bases fit TRBD1. The CDR3 extends over 14 amino acids. Trimming took 6 bases from V and 1 from J; bases not matched to a gene: 6. Germline CDR1 and CDR2: MDHEN and SYDVKM. The CDR3 coding sequence is TGTGCCAGCAGCCTAGGGGGCCAATCCTACGAGCAGTACTTC. Its translation: CASSLGGQSYEQYF.

This chain joins TRBV5-6 and TRBJ1-2; possible D gene TRBD1, 6 bases. Per the germline V gene, CDR1 is SGHDT and CDR2 is YYEEEE. The CDR3 runs to 13 residues. V lost 4 bases, J lost 7 bases, and 14 bases lay in between. CDR3 in DNA: TGTGCCAGCAGCGGTTGGTTCAGGGGTGGCTACACCTTC. It specifies CASSGWFRGGYTF.

The chain links TRBV6-1 to TRBJ2-7; D is unclear. V dropped 4 bases and J dropped 3 bases, with 10 bases sitting between them. Germline values: CDR1 MNHNS, CDR2 SASEGT. CDR3 length: 13 amino acids. CDR3 residues: CASSVGNLYEQYF. The CDR3, as DNA: TGTGCCAGCAGTGTAGGAAACCTCTACGAGCAGTACTTC.

This CDR3 is CASSTGQGSEEQYF. The DNA for the CDR3 is TGTGCCAGCAGTACGGGACAGGGTTCTGAAGAGCAGTACTTC. The chain couples TRBV28 to TRBJ2-7; 9 bases are a match to TRBD1. This CDR3 is built from 14 residues. With V trimmed by 5 bases and J by 7 bases, 9 bases remained unmatched. CDR1 is MDHEN and CDR2 is SYDVKM in the germline V gene.

V is TRBV5-1 and J is TRBJ1-3; the D is unclear. Between the trimmed V and J ends, which lost 4 bases and 0 bases, there was a span of 11 bases. Germline-derived CDR1 and CDR2 are SGHRS and YFSETQ. This CDR3 is 15 amino acids long. The CDR3 here is CASSLGDDSGNTIYF. CDR3 in DNA: TGCGCCAGCAGCCTAGGAGATGACTCTGGAAACACCATATATTTT.